This T cell receptor (beta chain) originates from a study of beta chain features in type 1 diabetes (dated by TCRdb to the late 2010s). As for the study more broadly: Mean age, gender distribution, total cell number and subset yield were not different between patients and healthy donors. A total of around 110,000,000 sorted cells were examined across all samples, and RNA yield correlated strongly with the number of cells per subset. The study compared the TCRB repertoires of sorted circulating CD4+ T cell subsets in recently diagnosed type 1 diabetes patients with those in matched healthy donors. Whereas all 30 or so donors provided naive and central memory subsets, regulatory and stem cell-like memory subsets were isolated from just 8 patients and roughly eight healthy donors.

The entire isolated RNA was reverse transcribed using the High Capacity cDNA Reverse Transcription Kit, and thus expressed TCRB transcripts were sequenced. Deep immunoSEQ sequencing was performed on naive, central memory and regulatory T cell samples, with an average of roughly 3.6 million total reads per sample. After sorted cells were lysed in RLT buffer, RNA was extracted with DNase-treated RNeasy Micro or Mini kits, with the choice depending on cell number. Each cell subset was processed separately to prevent cross-contamination, with patient and healthy donor samples processed together. The immunoSEQ multiplex PCR was used to amplify TCRB sequences from cDNA, generating 87-bp fragments that spanned the CDR3 region. Sequencing of the amplicons was performed on the Illumina HiSeq platform. Concerning the study's data processing: PCR bias was corrected computationally using synthetic template baselines, and reads within Hamming distance 2 were collapsed, with unmergeable singletons discarded. Reads were aligned against IMGT to assign V, D and J genes, CDR3 length and insertions or deletions at six rearrangement sites. Clonotype counts were normalized to sorted cell number within each subset before computing true diversity and Gini coefficients with the tcR R package. Repertoire sharing was quantified using the overlap coefficient calculated on TCRB nucleotide sequences. TCRdb provides this immuneACCESS table in a form limited to in-frame rearrangements. Some clones are lacking; in checked studies, under half of them reflect an unresolved V gene, and why the rest are absent is not known. The V and J calls and clone size were taken over from that table, and D and trimming were inferred from the DNA. The sample table shows about 30,000 clones, and roughly 56% are seen once. Of the sample, approximately 1.5% is held by the ten largest clones.

A word on this clone: Which antigen it targets is not known. Nothing much larger sits one base from this clone, and base qualities are not available.

The investigation overall reported the following: At VDJ recombination sites, patients with type 1 diabetes made fewer insertions and deleted more nucleotides, a pattern implying thymic rearrangement abnormalities. Shorter templates might have been favored by PCR, but patient and control samples were amplified and corrected together, so both groups would have been affected equally by any skew. Naive, central memory and regulatory TCRB repertoires appeared to be more alike among patients than among healthy donors. Because cDNA rather than genomic DNA was sequenced, highly expressing activated cells could have been over-represented, although no difference in activation and CD3 levels was found between groups. A moderate but significant shortening of TCRB CDR3 length was observed in type 1 diabetes patients in all four CD4+ subsets. Because small numbers of individuals were included in the HLA sub-analyses, any influence of HLA type on TCRB rearrangement was left unresolved.

Each donor gave one peripheral blood draw, averaging roughly 100 mL, which was collected into heparinised tubes. A BD FACSAria II was used to sort naive, central memory, regulatory and stem cell-like memory CD4+ T cells with a panel that included CD45RO, CCR7, CD25, CD127, CD95 and CD27. Every sorted population had a purity above 95%. PBMCs were separated immediately by Lymphoprep density gradient centrifugation and were stained directly, without being cultured. So that batch effects would be minimized, each experiment stained and sorted samples in pairs, pairing one healthy donor with one patient. The receptor's source is a young woman with type 1 diabetes. Sequencing was carried out using Tregs from blood. This specimen's cell subset or site label, interpreted: regulatory CD4+ T cells.

The nucleotide sequence is TGTGCCACCCAGGGAGACAGGGGCTATGGCTACACCTTC. Its coded protein is CATQGDRGYGYTF. The chain joins TRBV2 to TRBJ1-2; 8 central bases correspond to TRBD1. Compared with germline, V lacks 10 bases and J lacks 4 bases; bases without a gene match: 8. The CDR3 contains 13 residues, cysteine and phenylalanine counted. The retained sequence is limited to the CDR3, 39 bases, with the frame set at the first base. CDR1 and CDR2 were assigned from the germline V gene as SNHLY and FYNNEI.